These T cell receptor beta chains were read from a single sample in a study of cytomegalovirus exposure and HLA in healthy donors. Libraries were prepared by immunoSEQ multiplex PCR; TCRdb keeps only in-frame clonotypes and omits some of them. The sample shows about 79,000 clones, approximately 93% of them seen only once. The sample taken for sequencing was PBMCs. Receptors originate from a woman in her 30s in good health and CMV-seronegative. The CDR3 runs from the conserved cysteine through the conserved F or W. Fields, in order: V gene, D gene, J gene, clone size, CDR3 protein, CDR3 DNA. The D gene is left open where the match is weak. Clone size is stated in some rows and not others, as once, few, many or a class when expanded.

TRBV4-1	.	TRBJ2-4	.	CASSQDGANHQNF	TGCGCCAGCAGCCAAGATGGGGCTAATCACCAGAACTTC
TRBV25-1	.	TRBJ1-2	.	CASSDWSSREGGYTF	TGTGCCAGCAGTGACTGGTCGAGCCGGGAGGGTGGCTACACCTTC
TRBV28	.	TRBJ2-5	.	CASRGPQETQYF	TGTGCCAGCCGAGGGCCTCAAGAGACCCAGTACTTC
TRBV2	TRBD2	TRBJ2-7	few	CASSTGRGDEQYF	TGTGCCAGCTCTACCGGGAGGGGGGACGAGCAGTACTTC
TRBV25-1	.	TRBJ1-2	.	CASSEYGGTGTGYTF	TGTGCCAGCAGTGAATACGGGGGAACGGGTACTGGCTACACCTTC
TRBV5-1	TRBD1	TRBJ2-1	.	CASSFQGADLDEQFF	TGCGCCAGCAGCTTCCAGGGGGCTGATCTCGATGAGCAGTTCTTC
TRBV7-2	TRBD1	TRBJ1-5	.	CASSTGQAGQPQHF	TGTGCCAGCAGCACCGGACAGGCCGGGCAGCCCCAGCATTTT
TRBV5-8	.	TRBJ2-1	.	CASGRVLSPNEQFF	TGTGCCAGCGGCCGCGTTCTTAGCCCCAATGAGCAGTTCTTC
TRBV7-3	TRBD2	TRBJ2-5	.	CASSLTASGRETQYF	TGTGCCAGCAGCTTAACGGCTAGCGGGAGGGAGACCCAGTACTTC
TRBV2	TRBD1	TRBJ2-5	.	CASSGTGVETQYF	TGTGCCAGCAGTGGGACAGGGGTTGAGACCCAGTACTTC
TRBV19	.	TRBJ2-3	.	CASSRRTDTQYF	TGTGCCAGTAGTCGCCGGACAGATACGCAGTATTTT
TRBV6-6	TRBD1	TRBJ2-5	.	CASSYSRTGQETQYF	TGTGCCAGCAGTTACTCTAGGACAGGGCAAGAGACCCAGTACTTC
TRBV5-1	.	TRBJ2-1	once	CASSLGRRTAYNEQFF	TGCGCCAGCAGCTTGGGCCGGCGGACTGCCTACAATGAGCAGTTCTTC
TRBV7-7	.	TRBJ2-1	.	CASSLERGGNEQFF	TGTGCTAGCAGCTTAGAAAGGGGCGGCAATGAGCAGTTCTTC
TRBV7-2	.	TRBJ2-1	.	CASSLELALNEQFF	TGTGCCAGCAGCTTAGAACTAGCCCTCAATGAGCAGTTCTTC
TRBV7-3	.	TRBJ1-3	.	CASSPYGGPGGNTIYF	TGTGCCAGCAGCCCCTACGGGGGGCCGGGGGGAAACACCATATATTTT
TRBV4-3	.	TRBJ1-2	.	CASSQVRSYGYTF	TGCGCCAGCAGCCAAGTCCGGTCCTATGGCTACACCTTC
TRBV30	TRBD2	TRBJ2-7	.	CAWSKAGFYEQYF	TGTGCCTGGAGTAAAGCGGGGTTCTACGAGCAGTACTTC
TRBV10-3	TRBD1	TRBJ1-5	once	CAISEGQDNQPQHF	TGTGCCATCAGCGAGGGACAGGATAATCAGCCCCAGCATTTT
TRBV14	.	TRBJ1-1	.	CASSQWQGTEAFF	TGTGCCAGCAGCCAATGGCAGGGCACTGAAGCTTTCTTT
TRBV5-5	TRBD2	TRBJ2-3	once	CASSLGLAGGTDTQYF	TGTGCCAGCAGCTTGGGCCTAGCGGGGGGCACAGATACGCAGTATTTT
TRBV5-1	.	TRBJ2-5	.	CASSFQGQPQYF	TGCGCCAGCAGCTTTCAGGGACAACCCCAGTACTTC
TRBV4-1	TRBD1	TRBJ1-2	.	CASSPGQGAGANYGYTF	TGCGCCAGCAGCCCCGGACAGGGGGCAGGAGCTAACTATGGCTACACCTTC
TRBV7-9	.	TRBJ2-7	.	CASSPASRNYEQYF	TGTGCCAGCAGCCCAGCTAGCAGAAATTACGAGCAGTACTTC
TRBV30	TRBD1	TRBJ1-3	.	CAWDRGSGNTIYF	TGTGCCTGGGACAGGGGCTCTGGAAACACCATATATTTT
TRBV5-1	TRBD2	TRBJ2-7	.	CASTLAGERYEQYF	TGCGCCAGCACCTTAGCGGGGGAGAGATACGAGCAGTACTTC
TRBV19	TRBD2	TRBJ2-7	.	CASSFQTSGRTNYEQYF	TGTGCCAGTAGTTTCCAGACTAGCGGGAGGACGAACTACGAGCAGTACTTC
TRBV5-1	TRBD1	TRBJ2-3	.	CASSPTGSTDTQYF	TGCGCCAGCAGCCCGACAGGGAGCACAGATACGCAGTATTTT
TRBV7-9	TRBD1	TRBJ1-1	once	CASSMGTGNTEAFF	TGTGCCAGCAGCATGGGGACAGGGAACACTGAAGCTTTCTTT
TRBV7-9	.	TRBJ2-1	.	CASSSFSGLSRTYNEQFF	TGTGCCAGCAGCTCCTTTTCGGGACTTAGCAGGACCTACAATGAGCAGTTCTTC
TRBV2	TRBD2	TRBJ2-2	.	CAIGTSGNTGELFF	TGTGCCATTGGGACTAGCGGAAACACCGGGGAGCTGTTTTTT
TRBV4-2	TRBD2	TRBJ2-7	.	CASSQEGTSGFYEQYF	TGTGCCAGCAGCCAAGAGGGGACTAGCGGATTCTACGAGCAGTACTTC
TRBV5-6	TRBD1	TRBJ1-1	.	CASSLEDRDTEAFF	TGTGCCAGCAGCTTAGAGGACAGGGACACTGAAGCTTTCTTT
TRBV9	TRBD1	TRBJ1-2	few	CASSPRGTGLGYTF	TGTGCCAGCAGCCCCAGGGGGACAGGGTTGGGCTACACCTTC
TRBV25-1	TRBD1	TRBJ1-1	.	CASSVTGSNTEAFF	TGTGCCAGCAGTGTGACAGGGAGCAACACTGAAGCTTTCTTT
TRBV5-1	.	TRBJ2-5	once	CASSLLTEETQYF	TGCGCCAGCAGCCTTTTAACAGAAGAGACCCAGTACTTC
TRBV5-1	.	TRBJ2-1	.	CASRLGDEQFF	TGCGCCAGCAGGCTAGGGGATGAGCAGTTCTTC
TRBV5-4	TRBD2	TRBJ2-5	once	CASSLTSGGGETQYF	TGTGCCAGCAGCTTGACTAGCGGGGGGGGAGAGACCCAGTACTTC
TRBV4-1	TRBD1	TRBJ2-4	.	CASSHHGPGGIQYF	TGCGCCAGCAGCCACCACGGCCCAGGGGGCATTCAGTACTTC
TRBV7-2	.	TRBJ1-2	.	CASSSVGAYGYTF	TGTGCCAGCAGCTCGGTAGGGGCCTATGGCTACACCTTC
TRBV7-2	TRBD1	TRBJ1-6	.	CASSSTGQGAPPYNSPLHF	TGTGCCAGCAGCTCAACCGGACAGGGGGCCCCACCGTATAATTCACCCCTCCACTTT
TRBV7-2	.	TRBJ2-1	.	CASSSSTGSSNEQFF	TGTGCCAGCAGCTCTTCGACAGGATCTTCGAATGAGCAGTTCTTC
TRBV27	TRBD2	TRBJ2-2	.	CASSPRLAGGTGELFF	TGTGCCAGCAGTCCGCGACTAGCGGGTGGCACCGGGGAGCTGTTTTTT
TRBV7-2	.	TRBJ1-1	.	CASSQARGNTEAFF	TGTGCCAGCAGCCAAGCTAGGGGGAACACTGAAGCTTTCTTT